The 10 T cell receptor beta chains listed next were all sequenced from one sample in a study of Ad26.COV2.S vaccination and SARS-CoV-2 variants. This table comes from immunoSEQ multiplex PCR, and its TCRdb copy is limited to in-frame clones, with some not included. The sample includes a few hundred thousand clones, approximately 90% of them seen just once. As for treatment: approximately 18 received Ad26.COV2.S at low or high dose, single or two shots; about 5 received placebo; per-sample allocation not given. Specimens were obtained on day 63 following the first vaccine or placebo injection. This material consisted of peripheral blood, taken in a trial of Ad26.COV2.S vaccine versus placebo. Receptor source: a person aged 18 to 59 who received the Ad26.COV2.S COVID-19 vaccine or a placebo.

The chain employs TRBV19 and TRBJ1-2; tentatively, D is TRBD1 (5 bases). The length of the CDR3 is 14 residues. Trimming pared 5 bases from V and 3 bases from J, leaving 13 bases between. Germline V gene lookup returns CDR1 LNHDA and CDR2 SQIVND (reference sequence). The chain's CDR3 is CASSLTASDYGYTF. DNA of the CDR3: TGTGCCAGTAGTTTGACAGCTTCAGACTATGGCTACACCTTC.

CDR3 in DNA: TGCGCCAGCAGCCAAGAACAGAGAATGAACACTGAAGCTTTCTTT. This gives the protein CASSQEQRMNTEAFF. This rearrangement joins TRBV4-3 to TRBJ1-1; D is unclear. V dropped 0 bases and J dropped 0 bases, with 8 bases sitting between them. The germline CDR1 and CDR2 sequences are LGHNA and YSLEER. The CDR3 is 15 residues long.

Remarks on this clone: The same CDR3 is also encoded by other DNA sequences in this sample. The V and J genes are TRBV30 and TRBJ1-5, with D unclear. CDR3 length: 13 amino acids. Looked up from germline, CDR1 is GTSNPN and CDR2 is SVGIG (reference sequence). V was cut by 0 bases and J by 5 bases, with 8 bases left in between. The CDR3 DNA reads TGTGCCTGGAGTGTACGTGGGGATCAGCCCCAGCATTTT. It codes for CAWSVRGDQPQHF.

Only a few counts were recorded for this clone. V gene TRBV5-4 combines with J gene TRBJ2-7; D is perhaps TRBD1 (5 bases). V was pared by 5 bases and J by 5 bases, with 14 bases between. This CDR3 comprises 13 residues. Germline V gene sequence: CDR1 SGHNT, CDR2 YYREEE (reference sequence). The DNA for the CDR3 is TGTGCCAGCAGACCGGGTCAAGGGGACGAGCAGTACTTC. Amino acids: CASRPGQGDEQYF.

V gene TRBV18 combines with J gene TRBJ1-2, with D possibly TRBD1 on 6 matching bases. Trimming cost V 3 bases and J 4 bases, with 12 bases left between them. Germline V gene data show CDR1 as KGHSH and CDR2 as LQKENI. CDR3 length: 14 residues. CDR3 sequence reads: CASSPGAQIYGYTF. CDR3 coding DNA: TGTGCCAGCTCACCGGGGGCCCAAATCTATGGCTACACCTTC. Full variable domain (missing parts from reference TRBV18 and TRBJ1-2): NAGVMQNPRHLVRRRGQEARLRCSPMKGHSHVYWYRQLPEEGLKFMVYLQKENIIDESGMPKERFSAEFPKEGPSILRIQQVVRGDSAAYFCASSPGAQIYGYTFGSGTRLTVV.

The rearrangement uses TRBV7-8 and TRBJ1-1; D gene unclear. Germline-derived CDR1 and CDR2 are SGHVS and FQNEAQ. V was shortened by 5 bases and J by 1 base, with 8 bases between the two germline ends. CDR3 length: 13 residues. CDR3 nucleotide sequence: TGTGCCAGCAGCCAACCCGAGAACACTGAAGCTTTCTTT. This sequence encodes CASSQPENTEAFF.

This clone has only a few counts. The chain has TRBV7-9 and TRBJ2-7; 7 nucleotides agree with TRBD1. With V trimmed by 3 bases and J by 5 bases, 4 bases remained unmatched. The CDR3 is 13 residues long. Germline CDR1 reads SEHNR; CDR2 reads FQNEAQ (reference sequence). CDR3 region: CASSFQGGNEQYF. The DNA for the CDR3 is TGTGCCAGCAGCTTTCAAGGGGGCAACGAGCAGTACTTC.

This clone was observed once. The chain links TRBV30 to TRBJ1-2; no definite D call. Germline values: CDR1 GTSNPN, CDR2 SVGIG (reference sequence). V was trimmed by 7 bases and J by 6 bases, leaving 15 bases between them. The CDR3 has 12 amino acids. CDR3 residues: CASPRPRHGYTF. CDR3 sequence (DNA): TGTGCCTCCCCCCGCCCTCGTCATGGCTACACCTTC.

The chain combines TRBV4-3 with TRBJ1-6; 7 positions agree with TRBD1. J lost 10 bases, V lost 0 bases, and 6 bases had no gene match. The germline V gene encodes CDR1 LGHNA and CDR2 YSLEER. The CDR3 runs to 15 residues. As DNA, the CDR3 is TGCGCCAGCAGCCAAGATAACAGGGGTGGATCACCCCTCCACTTT. It yields the protein CASSQDNRGGSPLHF.

This clone was seen only a few times. This chain uses TRBV2 with TRBJ1-2, with 8 bases that match TRBD1. Germline V gene data show CDR1 as SNHLY and CDR2 as FYNNEI. The CDR3 loop spans 15 amino acids. Trimming took 3 bases from V and 6 from J; bases not matched to a gene: 9. The CDR3 bases are TGTGCCAGCAGTGAGTGGCTGACAGGGGCCCATGGCTACACCTTC. It specifies CASSEWLTGAHGYTF.